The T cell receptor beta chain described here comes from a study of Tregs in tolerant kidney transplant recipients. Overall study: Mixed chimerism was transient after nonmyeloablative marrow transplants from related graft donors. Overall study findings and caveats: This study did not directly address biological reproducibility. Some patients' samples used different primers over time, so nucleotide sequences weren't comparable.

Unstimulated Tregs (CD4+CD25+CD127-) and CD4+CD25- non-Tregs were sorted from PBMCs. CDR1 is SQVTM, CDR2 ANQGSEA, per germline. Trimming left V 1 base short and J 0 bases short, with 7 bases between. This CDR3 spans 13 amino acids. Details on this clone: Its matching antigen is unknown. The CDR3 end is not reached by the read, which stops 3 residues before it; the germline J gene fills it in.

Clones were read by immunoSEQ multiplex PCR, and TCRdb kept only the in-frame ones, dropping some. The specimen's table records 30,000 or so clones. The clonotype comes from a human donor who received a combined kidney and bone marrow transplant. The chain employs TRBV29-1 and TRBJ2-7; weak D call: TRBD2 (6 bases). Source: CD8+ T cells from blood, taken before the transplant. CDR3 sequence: CSVEGRDSYEQYF. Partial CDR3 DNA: TGCAGCGTTGAAGGGCGGGACTCCTACGAG.